This T cell receptor (beta chain) was recorded in a study of cytomegalovirus exposure and HLA in healthy donors (dated by TCRdb to the late 2010s). Regarding the study in general: According to a later analysis, the roughly 120 validation repertoires were produced on the same platform as the 700 or so repertoires of the first cohort. High-throughput TCR immunosequencing, statistical association of individual TCRs with disease status, and machine learning were combined to predict cytomegalovirus infection status. Along with the approximately 650-subject first cohort, a separate validation cohort of more than 90 different subjects was used. The study was designed to test whether signatures of past pathogen exposure could be identified by cataloging public T cell receptors.

The donors were included in the validation cohort of some 120 subjects, a group kept apart from the approximately 690-subject first cohort. Libraries were constructed by the immunoSEQ multiplex PCR assay. As for how the authors treated the data: To diagnose cytomegalovirus status from the catalog of TCR beta chain sequences, a statistical classification framework was built. This is the immuneACCESS table as TCRdb keeps it, with only in-frame sequences that have V and J called. A part of the clones is gone; compared with another copy, unresolved V genes explain less than half, and the rest is unexplained. Clonal size and the V and J genes are those of that table, whereas D and trimming came from the DNA. The sample table lists 100,000 to 150,000 clones, roughly 89% of them with a count of one. The top ten clones comprise around 1.2% of the sample. Points the paper makes about the study in general: In a later analysis, TCRs clustered in the first cohort were found to also tend to co-occur in the 130 or so validation repertoires, with 94% of cluster scores above 0. In both the original and validation cohorts, the classifier was reported to diagnose cytomegalovirus status with high specificity and sensitivity. Three of the identified cytomegalovirus-associated TCR beta chains were confirmed in vitro to be specific for cytomegalovirus antigens. While some public TCRs were present in many individuals, most TCR sequences turned up only very rarely across donors. All 120 or so repertoires were used to score co-occurrence in the validation cohort in a later analysis, because that analysis had no HLA typing for the cohort. According to the authors, the approach could potentially be generalized to other disease states and immunological phenotypes. In the study, 150 to 200 TCR beta chains were listed as associated with cytomegalovirus.

Deletion took 7 bases off V and 9 bases off J, with a span of 19 bases between the germline ends. Reading from cysteine to phenylalanine, the CDR3 counts 14 amino acids. CDR3 DNA only is kept here, 42 bases in frame from base 1. CDR1 SQVTM and CDR2 ANQGSEA are derived from the germline V gene. Comment on this clone: It has no known antigen specificity. Qualities for individual bases were not recorded, and no much larger clone is one base off.

The clonotype comes from a woman aged 18-29 years in good health and CMV-seronegative. Sample: PBMCs. Recombination connected TRBV29-1 to TRBJ1-6, with the D gene not clear enough to name. The base sequence is TGCAGCGCCCGAGCGGGGTTGGATACTTCACCCCTCCACTTT. Translated, it reads CSARAGLDTSPLHF.